This is a list of T cell receptor beta chains from one sample in a study of cytomegalovirus exposure and HLA in healthy donors. This table comes from immunoSEQ multiplex PCR, and its TCRdb copy is limited to in-frame clones, with some not included. The sample contains over 200,000 clones, about four fifths of which appear only once. Sequenced material: PBMCs. Receptor source: a woman aged 35 to 49 in good health and CMV-seropositive. CDR3s include the opening cysteine and the closing phenylalanine or tryptophan. The D gene is left open where the match is weak. Clone size, where shown, is once, few, many, or a class for clones that have expanded.

TRBV9	TRBJ1-2	.	.	CASSVESGYYGYTF	TGTGCCAGCAGCGTTGAATCCGGATACTACGGCTACACCTTC
TRBV5-6	TRBJ1-2	.	.	CASSPDRIYGYTF	TGTGCCAGCAGCCCAGACAGGATTTATGGCTACACCTTC
TRBV29-1	TRBJ1-5	.	TRBD1	CSVGTANQPQHF	TGCAGCGTCGGGACAGCGAATCAGCCCCAGCATTTT
TRBV9	TRBJ2-5	.	TRBD2	CASSALAGGFLETQYF	TGTGCCAGCAGCGCTTTAGCGGGAGGGTTCTTAGAGACCCAGTACTTC
TRBV7-9	TRBJ2-5	.	.	CASSLGTYEETQYF	TGTGCCAGCAGCCTTGGGACATATGAAGAGACCCAGTACTTC
TRBV4-3	TRBJ1-1	.	.	CASSQDLATEAFF	TGCGCCAGCAGCCAAGATCTGGCAACTGAAGCTTTCTTT
TRBV20-1	TRBJ2-1	.	.	CSAVRSNEQFF	TGCAGTGCCGTCCGGAGCAATGAGCAGTTCTTC
TRBV19	TRBJ2-7	once	TRBD2	CASSNPGLASYEQYF	TGTGCCAGTAGTAATCCGGGACTAGCTTCCTACGAGCAGTACTTC
TRBV19	TRBJ2-7	.	TRBD1	CASRTGGADSGEQYF	TGTGCCAGTAGGACAGGGGGCGCAGACTCGGGCGAGCAGTACTTC
TRBV7-9	TRBJ1-2	.	TRBD1	CSSSLPGTGSGYTF	TGTTCCAGCAGCTTACCCGGGACAGGGAGTGGCTACACCTTC
TRBV7-9	TRBJ2-1	.	.	CSSSLGLLADLQQFF	TGTTCCAGCAGCTTAGGCCTTTTAGCCGATCTTCAGCAGTTCTTC
TRBV10-3	TRBJ2-1	.	TRBD2	CAISERSGSSYNEQFF	TGTGCCATCAGTGAGCGTAGCGGGAGCTCCTACAATGAGCAGTTCTTC
TRBV5-4	TRBJ1-4	.	TRBD1	CASSFGGQGVEKLFF	TGTGCCAGCAGCTTTGGGGGACAGGGGGTAGAAAAACTGTTTTTT
TRBV2	TRBJ1-4	.	.	CASSELAGTNEKLFF	TGTGCCAGCAGTGAGTTGGCAGGGACTAATGAAAAACTGTTTTTT
TRBV30	TRBJ1-4	.	.	CAWSAGEKLFF	TGTGCCTGGAGTGCGGGGGAAAAACTGTTTTTT
TRBV7-7	TRBJ2-2	.	.	CASSLDRTTGELFF	TGTGCTAGCAGCTTAGACAGGACAACCGGGGAGCTGTTTTTT
TRBV10-3	TRBJ1-1	.	.	CAMGGGTEAFF	TGTGCCATGGGGGGAGGGACTGAAGCTTTCTTT
TRBV7-2	TRBJ1-3	.	TRBD1	CASSQEDRANTIYF	TGCGCCAGCAGCCAAGAAGACAGGGCCAACACCATATATTTT
TRBV6-5	TRBJ2-7	.	.	CASSYRGTAYEQYF	TGTGCCAGCAGTTACCGGGGAACCGCCTACGAGCAGTACTTC
TRBV18	TRBJ2-3	.	.	CASSSAWATVDTQYF	TGTGCCAGCTCATCAGCTTGGGCAACAGTAGATACGCAGTATTTT
TRBV30	TRBJ1-2	.	.	CAWRSWAGGGYTF	TGTGCCTGGAGATCCTGGGCTGGTGGAGGCTACACCTTC
TRBV29-1	TRBJ2-7	.	.	CSVDGAYEQYF	TGCAGCGTTGACGGTGCCTACGAGCAGTACTTC
TRBV28	TRBJ2-7	once	TRBD1	CASSRTGQGVYEQYF	TGTGCCAGCAGTCGCACCGGACAGGGGGTATACGAGCAGTACTTC
TRBV5-1	TRBJ1-6	.	TRBD1	CASSLFGQGSSPLHF	TGCGCCAGCAGCTTGTTTGGACAGGGAAGTTCACCCCTCCACTTT
TRBV7-9	TRBJ1-5	.	.	CASSSINQPQHF	TGTGCCAGCAGCTCAATTAATCAGCCCCAGCATTTT